Below are 9 T cell receptor beta chains sequenced from a single sample in a study of OX40 agonist ivuxolimab in advanced cancers. Profiling relied on immunoSEQ multiplex PCR, and the TCRdb table lists in-frame clones only, not all of them. Altogether 100,000 or so clones are present, around 95% being singletons, with the ten largest covering just over 2%. The sample was CD4+ or CD8+ T cells sorted from blood, taken in a trial of the OX40 agonist ivuxolimab. The source of these receptors is an adult with an advanced solid tumor such as melanoma, head and neck, liver or kidney cancer.

This clone was detected only once. V and J are TRBV19 and TRBJ2-1; possible D gene TRBD2, 5 bases. Germline CDR1 LNHDA, CDR2 SQIVND (reference sequence). V was pared by 2 bases and J by 8 bases, with 13 bases between. The CDR3 length is 14 residues. As DNA, the CDR3 is TGTGCCAGTAGTATACCTGGTCCCGGGGATGAGCAGTTCTTC. It is translated as CASSIPGPGDEQFF.

The rearrangement uses TRBV19 and TRBJ2-1; D gene ambiguous. CDR3 length equals 15 residues. Germline lookup yields CDR1 LNHDA and CDR2 SQIVND (reference sequence). V gave up 3 bases and J gave up 0 bases, with 9 bases separating them. Here the CDR3 reads CASSMGISSYNEQFF. For the CDR3, the DNA is TGTGCCAGTAGTATGGGTATTTCCTCCTACAATGAGCAGTTCTTC.

V gene TRBV2 combines with J gene TRBJ2-5, with 7 bases fitting TRBD2. TRBJ2-7 explains the end of the DNA better; the J call may be wrong. Per germline, CDR1 SNHLY and CDR2 FYNNEI. The CDR3 is made up of 13 amino acids. In nucleotides, the CDR3 is TGTGCTCAGCGGGGCCAGGGAGCTCCCGAGCAGTACTTC. As protein: CAQRGQGAPEQYF.

The chain recombines TRBV9 with TRBJ2-2; D gene uncertain. This CDR3 is 15 amino acids long. The germline V and J ends were trimmed by 0 bases and 7 bases, with 13 bases remaining between them. Germline V gene lookup returns CDR1 SGDLS and CDR2 YYNGEE. The CDR3 here is CASSVGTTTHGELFF. DNA for the CDR3: TGTGCCAGCAGCGTAGGGACCACCACCCACGGGGAGCTGTTTTTT.

The CDR3 bases are TGCGCCAGCGGGACAGGGTATAATTCACCCCTCCACTTT. It encodes CASGTGYNSPLHF. The J gene is TRBJ1-6, the V gene TRBV4-3; TRBD1 matches at 9 bases. Germline V gene sequence: CDR1 LGHNA, CDR2 YSLEER. Trimming took 8 bases from V and 4 from J; bases not matched to a gene: 0. The CDR3 sequence is 13 residues long.

The chain carries TRBV6-6 and TRBJ1-5; D is ambiguous. V lost 7 bases and J 3 bases, leaving 7 bases between the germline ends. Looked up from germline, CDR1 is MNHNY and CDR2 is SVGAGI (reference sequence). The CDR3 covers 12 residues. The CDR3 here is CASKTHNQPQHF. CDR3 DNA: TGTGCCAGCAAGACCCACAATCAGCCCCAGCATTTT.

V and J are TRBV2 and TRBJ1-1; D is perhaps TRBD1 (5 bases). CDR1 is SNHLY and CDR2 is FYNNEI in the germline V gene. V lost 7 bases and J 6 bases, leaving 18 bases between the germline ends. This CDR3 is 14 amino acids long. The CDR3 bases are TGTGCCAGCACCCCGCTCGGGGGACGGGCTGAAGCTTTCTTT. Translation: CASTPLGGRAEAFF.

V is TRBV28 and J is TRBJ2-5; 10 bases fit TRBD1. The V gene end was trimmed by 3 bases and the J gene end by 5 bases; junction bases not matched to a gene: 6. CDR1 and CDR2 (germline): MDHEN, SYDVKM. There are 15 residues in the CDR3. The CDR3 here is CASSLGTGAGETQYF. In DNA form, the CDR3 reads TGTGCCAGCAGTTTGGGGACAGGGGCGGGGGAGACCCAGTACTTC.

The CDR3 DNA reads as TGTGCCAGCAGTGACAGGAACACTGAAGCTTTCTTT. Translation gives CASSDRNTEAFF. The J gene is TRBJ1-1, the V gene TRBV7-9, with D possibly TRBD1 on 5 matching bases. Deletions cut 6 bases from V and 1 base from J, with 6 bases between. Germline-derived CDR1 and CDR2 are SEHNR and FQNEAQ (reference sequence). The CDR3 contains 12 residues.